This is a list of T cell receptor beta chains from one sample in a study of blood T cell repertoires in COVID-19. Generated by immunoSEQ multiplex PCR, the TCRdb table keeps only in-frame clones and is missing some. Seen here are some 250,000 clones, approximately 83% observed once, and the top ten hold about 4.5%. Sequencing was carried out using peripheral blood. The source is a man between 45 and 60 years old with active or convalescent COVID-19. Each CDR3 is given with its conserved first and last residue. D genes are given only for firm matches. Size values are once, few and many counts, or a class for expanded clones, and some rows have none.

NA	TRBV9	TRBD2	TRBJ2-1	CASSTSGGVYNEQFF	TGTGCCAGCAGCACTAGCGGGGGGGTCTACAATGAGCAGTTCTTC
few	TRBV12-3/TRBV12-4	NA	TRBJ1-2	CASRPDTYGYTF	TGTGCCAGCAGACCCGACACCTATGGCTACACCTTC
NA	TRBV28	NA	TRBJ1-6	CASSLVDSPLHF	TGTGCCAGCAGTTTAGTAGATTCACCCCTCCACTTT
NA	TRBV4-1	TRBD1	TRBJ1-1	CASSHRLTGKDWRNTEAFF	TGCGCCAGCAGCCACAGATTGACAGGGAAAGATTGGAGGAACACTGAAGCTTTCTTT
NA	TRBV7-3	TRBD1	TRBJ2-7	CASRVRDRAHEQYF	TGTGCCAGCAGAGTCCGGGACAGGGCCCACGAGCAGTACTTC
NA	TRBV6-5	TRBD1	TRBJ1-4	CASYRGTGGVKLFF	TGTGCCAGCTACCGAGGGACAGGGGGCGTAAAACTGTTTTTT
NA	TRBV9	NA	TRBJ2-1	CASSVTLGEGEQFF	TGTGCCAGCAGCGTAACCCTAGGCGAGGGTGAGCAGTTCTTC
NA	TRBV5-1	TRBD1	TRBJ2-1	CASSLGTGGYNEQFF	TGCGCCAGCAGCTTGGGGACAGGGGGCTACAATGAGCAGTTCTTC
NA	TRBV5-1	TRBD1	TRBJ1-1	CASSTRTGNMNTEAFF	TGCGCCAGCAGCACCCGGACAGGGAACATGAACACTGAAGCTTTCTTT
once	TRBV19	TRBD1	TRBJ2-2	CASNSGQGNTGELFF	TGTGCCAGTAATAGCGGACAGGGGAATACCGGGGAGCTGTTTTTT
NA	TRBV7-3	TRBD2	TRBJ2-1	CASSLLAGDNNEQFF	TGTGCCAGCAGCTTACTAGCGGGAGATAACAATGAGCAGTTCTTC
few	TRBV9	NA	TRBJ1-4	CASSGPPGRTGEKLFF	TGTGCCAGCAGCGGACCTCCCGGCCGAACGGGTGAAAAACTGTTTTTT
once	TRBV6-5	TRBD1	TRBJ1-3	CASGDRGRSGNTIYF	TGTGCCAGCGGGGACAGGGGGCGGAGTGGAAACACCATATATTTT
NA	TRBV28	NA	TRBJ1-6	CASSPSYNSPLHF	TGTGCCAGCAGCCCTTCCTATAATTCACCCCTCCACTTT
NA	TRBV12-3/TRBV12-4	NA	TRBJ1-1	CASRSANAEAFF	TGTGCCAGCAGGAGCGCAAACGCTGAAGCTTTCTTT
few	TRBV15	NA	TRBJ1-1	CATSKEEGGPNTEAFF	TGTGCCACCAGCAAGGAAGAGGGGGGGCCGAACACTGAAGCTTTCTTT
NA	TRBV7-3	NA	TRBJ1-1	CASSSTVLTEAFF	TGTGCCAGCAGCTCGACAGTACTCACTGAAGCTTTCTTT
NA	TRBV10-3	NA	TRBJ1-6	CAISVGQGGPYNSPLHF	TGTGCCATCAGTGTAGGCCAGGGAGGCCCCTATAATTCACCCCTCCACTTT
once	TRBV2	NA	TRBJ2-3	CASSEAFSRPSDTQYF	TGTGCCAGCAGTGAAGCGTTTAGCCGGCCGAGCGATACGCAGTATTTT
NA	TRBV4-2	NA	TRBJ1-4	CASSQDVGANEKLFF	TGTGCCAGCAGCCAAGATGTGGGAGCTAATGAAAAACTGTTTTTT
once	TRBV5-8	TRBD1	TRBJ1-1	CASTILTGEKAFF	TGTGCCAGCACCATATTAACAGGGGAAAAAGCTTTCTTT
NA	TRBV18	TRBD2	TRBJ2-7	CASSPSGGDEQYF	TGTGCCAGCTCACCCAGCGGGGGGGATGAGCAGTACTTC
NA	TRBV25-1	NA	TRBJ2-6	CASRDPGANVLTF	TGTGCCAGCCGGGATCCTGGGGCCAACGTCCTGACTTTC
once	TRBV6-5	NA	TRBJ1-4	CASRTRRLPNEKLFF	TGTGCCAGCAGAACCCGACGACTGCCCAATGAAAAACTGTTTTTT
NA	TRBV10-3	TRBD1	TRBJ2-1	CAIGGLQGARYNEQFF	TGTGCCATCGGGGGACTCCAGGGGGCGCGATACAATGAGCAGTTCTTC
NA	TRBV5-1	TRBD1	TRBJ2-5	CASSLVGTGGGETQYF	TGCGCCAGCAGCTTGGTAGGGACAGGGGGCGGAGAGACCCAGTACTTC
NA	TRBV6-5	NA	TRBJ2-7	CASKKATSYEQYF	TGTGCCAGCAAAAAAGCCACCTCCTACGAGCAGTACTTC
NA	TRBV5-1	TRBD2	TRBJ2-2	CASSLGLGGGSNTGELFF	TGCGCCAGCAGCTTGGGGCTCGGCGGGGGTTCGAACACCGGGGAGCTGTTTTTT
NA	TRBV4-3	NA	TRBJ2-2	CASSQDIGGGSYTGELFF	TGCGCCAGCAGCCAAGATATTGGTGGGGGGTCTTACACCGGGGAGCTGTTTTTT